This TCR beta chain was identified during a study of control samples from healthy donors and cancer patients. The repertoire was sequenced with immunoSEQ multiplex PCR; TCRdb's copy has only in-frame clones and lacks some. The sample records tens of thousands of clones, under 95% being singletons. This clone has just one count. Sequencing was performed on PBMCs. The source is a man in his forties with colorectal cancer.

CDR3 residues: CASSVAQGTFYEQYF. The CDR3, as DNA: TGTGCCAGCAGCGTAGCGCAGGGGACCTTCTACGAGCAGTACTTC. V gene TRBV9 combines with J gene TRBJ2-7, with D possibly TRBD1 on 6 matching bases. This CDR3 region has 15 residues. From germline, CDR1 is SGDLS and CDR2 YYNGEE. V was trimmed by 0 bases and J by 3 bases, leaving 13 bases between them.